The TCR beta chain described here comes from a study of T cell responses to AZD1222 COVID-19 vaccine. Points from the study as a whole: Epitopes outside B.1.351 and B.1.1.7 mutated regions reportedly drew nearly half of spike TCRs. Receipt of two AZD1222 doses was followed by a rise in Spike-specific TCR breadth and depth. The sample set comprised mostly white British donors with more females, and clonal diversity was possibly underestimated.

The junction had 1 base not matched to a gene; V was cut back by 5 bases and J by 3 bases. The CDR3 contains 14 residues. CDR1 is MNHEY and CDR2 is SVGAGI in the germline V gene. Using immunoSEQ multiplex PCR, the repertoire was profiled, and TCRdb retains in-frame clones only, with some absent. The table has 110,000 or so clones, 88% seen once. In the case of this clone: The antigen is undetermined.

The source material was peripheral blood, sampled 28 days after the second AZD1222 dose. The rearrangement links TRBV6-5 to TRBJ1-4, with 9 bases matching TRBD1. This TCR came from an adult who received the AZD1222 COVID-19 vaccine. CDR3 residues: CASSRQGANEKLFF. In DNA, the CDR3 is TGTGCCAGCAGTCGACAGGGGGCTAATGAAAAACTGTTTTTT.